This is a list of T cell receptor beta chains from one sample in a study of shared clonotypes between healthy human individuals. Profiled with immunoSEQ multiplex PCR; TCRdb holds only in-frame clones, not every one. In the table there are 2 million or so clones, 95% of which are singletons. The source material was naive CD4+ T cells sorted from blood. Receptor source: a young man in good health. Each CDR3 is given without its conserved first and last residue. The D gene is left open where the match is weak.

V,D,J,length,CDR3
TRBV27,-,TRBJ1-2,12,ASSPRRENYGYT
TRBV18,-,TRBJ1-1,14,ASSPPGLGNPFRAF
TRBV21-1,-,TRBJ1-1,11,ASKGECSTEAF
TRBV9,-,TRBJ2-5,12,ASSVGGVQETQY
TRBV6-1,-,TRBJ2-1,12,ASLGKGAHNEQF
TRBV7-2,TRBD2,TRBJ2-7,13,ASSFSLAGAEEQY
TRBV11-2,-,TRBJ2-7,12,ASSPLQGTGEQY
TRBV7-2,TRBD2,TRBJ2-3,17,ASSLVASGNGGRTDTQY
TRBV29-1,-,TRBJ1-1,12,SVSRAGRVTEAF
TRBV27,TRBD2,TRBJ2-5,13,ASSSLAGGTETQY
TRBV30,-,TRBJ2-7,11,AWTQKGFQEQY
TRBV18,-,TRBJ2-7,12,ASSPRRKAYEQY
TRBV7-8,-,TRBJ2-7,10,ASSLQGYEQY
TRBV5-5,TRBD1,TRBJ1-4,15,ASSSTGTGGLHEKLF
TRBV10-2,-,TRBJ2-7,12,ASRRQGGSYEQY
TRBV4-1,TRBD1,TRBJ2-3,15,ASSHGPITGGIDTQY
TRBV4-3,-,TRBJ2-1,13,ASSQKHSGLFEQF
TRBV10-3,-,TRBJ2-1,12,AISERGRGDRQF
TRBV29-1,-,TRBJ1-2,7,SVSGTAS
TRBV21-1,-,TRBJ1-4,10,ASSNWVEKLF
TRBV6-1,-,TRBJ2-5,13,ASITAGLSQETQY
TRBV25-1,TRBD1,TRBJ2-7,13,ASSTSGGQPYEQY
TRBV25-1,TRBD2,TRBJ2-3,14,ASTPGTSGTSDTQY
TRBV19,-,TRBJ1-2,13,ASSPGPQGSYGYT
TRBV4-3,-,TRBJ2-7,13,ASSLSRGSVYEQY
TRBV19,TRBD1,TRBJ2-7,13,ASSIVGQADYEQY
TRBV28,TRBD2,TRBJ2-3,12,ASSPSGGADTQY
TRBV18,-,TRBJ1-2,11,ASSPPVDYGYT
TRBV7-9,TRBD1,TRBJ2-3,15,ASSYNNRGRRTDTQY
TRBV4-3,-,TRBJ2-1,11,ASSHAKRDEQF
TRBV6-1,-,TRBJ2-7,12,ASSSRSFSYEQY
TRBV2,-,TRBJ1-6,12,ASSVSRANSPLH
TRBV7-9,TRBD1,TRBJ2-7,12,ATLDTGGRYEQY
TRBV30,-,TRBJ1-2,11,AWRYRDVWGYT
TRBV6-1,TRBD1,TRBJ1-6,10,ASRTGVSPLH
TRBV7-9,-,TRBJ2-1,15,ASSQTRWTVDYNEQF
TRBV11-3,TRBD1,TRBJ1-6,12,ASSSGQGNSPLH
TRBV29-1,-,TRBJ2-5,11,SVEGRLQETQY
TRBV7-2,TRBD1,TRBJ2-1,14,ASSARQGPLYNEQF
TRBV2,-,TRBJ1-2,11,ASSLGTSYGYT
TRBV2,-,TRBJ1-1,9,ASSLYTEAF
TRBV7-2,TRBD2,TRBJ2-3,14,ASSLGLAGSTDTQY
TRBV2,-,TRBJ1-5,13,ASSERGQSNQPQH
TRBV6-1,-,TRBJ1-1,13,ASSPWDNSNTEAF
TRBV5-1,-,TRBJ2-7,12,ASSPRTETLEQY
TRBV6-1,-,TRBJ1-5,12,ATAGGWSNQPQH
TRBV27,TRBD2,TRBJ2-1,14,ASSQYEGLAANEQF
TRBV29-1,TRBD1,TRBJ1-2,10,SVVQGARGYT
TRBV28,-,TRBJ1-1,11,ASSLQGGTEAF
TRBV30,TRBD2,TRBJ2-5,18,AWSIDPTSGGSYFQETQY
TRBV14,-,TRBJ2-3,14,ASSFTPGRSTDTQY
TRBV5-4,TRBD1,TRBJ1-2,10,ASSMTGNGYT
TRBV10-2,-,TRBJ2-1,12,ASSESKSYNEQF
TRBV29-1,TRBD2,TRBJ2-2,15,SVGTSGSRGVTGELF
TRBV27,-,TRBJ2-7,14,ATQLAVGTNSYEQY
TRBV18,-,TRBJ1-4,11,ASSPGSNEKLF
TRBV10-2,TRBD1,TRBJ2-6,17,ASSESPQGAISGANVLT